The TCR beta chain under discussion was sequenced for a study of blood T cell repertoires in COVID-19. Original handling: Amplified reference gene primers provided the basis for estimating nucleated cell counts. TCRdb's copy holds only in-frame clones and misses some; the assay was immunoSEQ multiplex PCR. The V and J calls and clone size are taken from that table; D and trimming were inferred from the DNA. This sample has some 200,000 clones, with about 86% found just once. The germline CDR1 and CDR2 sequences are MDHEN and SYDVKM. The CDR3 is 17 amino acids. V shed 2 bases and J 1 base; nucleotides not matched to a gene: 6.

The receptor comes from a man under 40 with active or convalescent COVID-19. The chain recombines TRBV28 with TRBJ1-5; 9 positions match TRBD1. Sequenced sample: peripheral blood. The DNA for the CDR3 is TGTGCCAGCAGTTTAACAGGGGGCTTGATGAGCAATCAGCCCCAGCATTTT. This encodes CASSLTGGLMSNQPQHF.